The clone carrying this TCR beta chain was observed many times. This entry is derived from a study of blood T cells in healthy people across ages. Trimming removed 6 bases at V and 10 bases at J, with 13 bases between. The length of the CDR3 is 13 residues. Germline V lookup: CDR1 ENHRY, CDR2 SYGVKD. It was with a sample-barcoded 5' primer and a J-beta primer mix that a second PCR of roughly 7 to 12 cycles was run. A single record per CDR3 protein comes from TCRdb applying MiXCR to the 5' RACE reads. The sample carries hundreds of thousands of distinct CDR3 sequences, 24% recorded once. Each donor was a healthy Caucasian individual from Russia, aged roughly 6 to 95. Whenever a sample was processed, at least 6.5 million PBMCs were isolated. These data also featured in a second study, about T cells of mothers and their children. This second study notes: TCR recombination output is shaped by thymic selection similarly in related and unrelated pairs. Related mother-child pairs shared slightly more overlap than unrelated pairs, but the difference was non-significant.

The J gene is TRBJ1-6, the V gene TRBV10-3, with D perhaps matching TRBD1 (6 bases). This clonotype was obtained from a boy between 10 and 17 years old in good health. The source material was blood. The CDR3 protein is CAISDGQSSPLHF. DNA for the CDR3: TGTGCCATCAGCGATGGACAGTCCTCACCCCTCCACTTT.